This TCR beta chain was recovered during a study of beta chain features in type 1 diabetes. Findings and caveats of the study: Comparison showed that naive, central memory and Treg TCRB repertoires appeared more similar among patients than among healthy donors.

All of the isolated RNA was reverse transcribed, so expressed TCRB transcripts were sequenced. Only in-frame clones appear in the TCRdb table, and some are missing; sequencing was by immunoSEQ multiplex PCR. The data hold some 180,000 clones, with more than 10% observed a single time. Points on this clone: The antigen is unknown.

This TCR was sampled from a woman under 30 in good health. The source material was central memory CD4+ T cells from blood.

The CDR3 spells CAIIFGGTEAFF. The CDR3 DNA reads TGTGCCATCATTTTCGGGGGAACTGAAGCTTTCTTT. This chain joins TRBV10-3 and TRBJ1-1; TRBD1 might be the D (5 bases). The germline V gene encodes CDR1 ENHRY and CDR2 SYGVKD. The V end was cut by 7 bases, the J end by 5 bases, with 11 bases between. CDR3 length equals 12 residues.